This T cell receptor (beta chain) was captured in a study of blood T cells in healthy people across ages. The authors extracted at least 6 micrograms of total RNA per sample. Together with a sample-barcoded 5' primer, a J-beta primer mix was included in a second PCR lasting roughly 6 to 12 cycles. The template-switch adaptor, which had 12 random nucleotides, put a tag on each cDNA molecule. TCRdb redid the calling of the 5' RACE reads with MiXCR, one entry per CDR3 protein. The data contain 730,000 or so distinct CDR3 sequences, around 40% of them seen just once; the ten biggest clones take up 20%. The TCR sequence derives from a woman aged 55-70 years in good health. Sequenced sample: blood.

The CDR3 reads CSASRGNNEKLFF. In DNA, the CDR3 is TGCAGTGCTAGTAGGGGCAATAATGAAAAACTGTTTTTT. The chain carries TRBV20-1 and TRBJ1-4; D possibly corresponds to TRBD1 (5 bases). The CDR3 is 13 residues long. Trimming left V 3 bases short and J 4 bases short, with 9 bases between. Germline lookup yields CDR1 DFQATT and CDR2 SNEGSKA (reference sequence).